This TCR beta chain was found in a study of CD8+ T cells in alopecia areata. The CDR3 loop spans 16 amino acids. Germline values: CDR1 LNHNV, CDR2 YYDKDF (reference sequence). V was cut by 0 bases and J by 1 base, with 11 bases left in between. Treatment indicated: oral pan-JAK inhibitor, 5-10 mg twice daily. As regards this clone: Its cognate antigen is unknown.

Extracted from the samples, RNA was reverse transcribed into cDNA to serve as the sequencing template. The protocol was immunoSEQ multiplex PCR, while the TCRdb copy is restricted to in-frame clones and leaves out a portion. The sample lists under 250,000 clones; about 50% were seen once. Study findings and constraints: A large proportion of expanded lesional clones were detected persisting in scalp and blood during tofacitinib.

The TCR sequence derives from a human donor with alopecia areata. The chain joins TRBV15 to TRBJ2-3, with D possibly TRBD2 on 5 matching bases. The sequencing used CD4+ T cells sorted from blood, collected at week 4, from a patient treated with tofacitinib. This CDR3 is CATSRDAGSRTDTQYF. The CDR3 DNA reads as TGTGCCACCAGCAGAGATGCGGGCAGCCGCACAGATACGCAGTATTTT.